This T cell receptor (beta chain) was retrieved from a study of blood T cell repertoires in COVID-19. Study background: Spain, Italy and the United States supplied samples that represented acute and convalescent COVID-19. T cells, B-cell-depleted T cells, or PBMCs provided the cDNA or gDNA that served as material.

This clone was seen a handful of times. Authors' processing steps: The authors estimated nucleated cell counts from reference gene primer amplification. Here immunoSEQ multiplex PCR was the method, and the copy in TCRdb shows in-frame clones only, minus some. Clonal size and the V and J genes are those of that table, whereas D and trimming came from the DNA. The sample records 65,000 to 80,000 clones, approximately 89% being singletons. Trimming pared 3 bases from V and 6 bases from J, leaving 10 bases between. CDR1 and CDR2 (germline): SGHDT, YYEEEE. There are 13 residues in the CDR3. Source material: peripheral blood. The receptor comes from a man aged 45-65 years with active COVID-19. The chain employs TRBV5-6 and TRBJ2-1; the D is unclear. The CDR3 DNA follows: TGTGCCAGCAGCTCCGGAGTCGGCAATGAGCAGTTCTTC. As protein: CASSSGVGNEQFF.